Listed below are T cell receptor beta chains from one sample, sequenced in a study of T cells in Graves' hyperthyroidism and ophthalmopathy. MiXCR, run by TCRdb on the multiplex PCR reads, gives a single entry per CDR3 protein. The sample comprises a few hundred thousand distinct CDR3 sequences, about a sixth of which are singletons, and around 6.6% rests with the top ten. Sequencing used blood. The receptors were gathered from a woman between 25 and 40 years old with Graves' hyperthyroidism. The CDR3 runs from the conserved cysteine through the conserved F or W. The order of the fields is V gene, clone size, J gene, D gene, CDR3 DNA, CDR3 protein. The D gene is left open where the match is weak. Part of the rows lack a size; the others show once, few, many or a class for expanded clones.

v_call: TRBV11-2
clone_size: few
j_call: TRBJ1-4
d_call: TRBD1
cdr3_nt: TGTGCCAGCAGGAATTTATCGGGACAGGGAAGGGAAAAACTGTTTTTT
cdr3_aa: CASRNLSGQGREKLFF

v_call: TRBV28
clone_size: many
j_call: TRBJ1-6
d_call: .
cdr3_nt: TGTGCCAGCAGTTCAAGGAGAGACTCCTATAATTCACCCCTCCACTTT
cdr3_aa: CASSSRRDSYNSPLHF

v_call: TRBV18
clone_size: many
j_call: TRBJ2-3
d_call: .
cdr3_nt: TGTGCCAGCTCACCACTGGGGTTTTCAGATACGCAGTATTTT
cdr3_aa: CASSPLGFSDTQYF

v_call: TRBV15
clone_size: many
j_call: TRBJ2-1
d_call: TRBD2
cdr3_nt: TGTGCCACCAGCAGTCTTAGACTAGCGGGTCCCAATGAGCAGTTCTTC
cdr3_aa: CATSSLRLAGPNEQFF

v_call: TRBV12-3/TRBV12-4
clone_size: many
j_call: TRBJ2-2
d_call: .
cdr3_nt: TGTGCCAGCAGTTTAGAGCAGGCGCCGAACACCGGGGAGCTGTTTTTT
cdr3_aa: CASSLEQAPNTGELFF

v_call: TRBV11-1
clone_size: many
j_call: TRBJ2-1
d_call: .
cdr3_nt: TGTGCCAGCAGCCGACTTGGCGGGCTATACAATGAGCAGTTCTTC
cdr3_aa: CASSRLGGLYNEQFF

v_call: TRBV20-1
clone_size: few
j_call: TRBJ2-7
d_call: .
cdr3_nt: TGCAGTGCTAGAAAAGGGGGTAGCGGCTCCTACGAGCAGTACTTC
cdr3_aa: CSARKGGSGSYEQYF

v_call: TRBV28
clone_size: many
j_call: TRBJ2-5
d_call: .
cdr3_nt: TGTGCCAGCAGTTTATGGGGAGTCGGAGAGACCCAGTACTTC
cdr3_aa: CASSLWGVGETQYF

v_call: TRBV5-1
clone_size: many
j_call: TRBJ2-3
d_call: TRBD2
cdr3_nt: TGCGCCAGCAGCTTCCTGAGCGGGGCTAGCACAGATACGCAGTATTTT
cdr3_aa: CASSFLSGASTDTQYF

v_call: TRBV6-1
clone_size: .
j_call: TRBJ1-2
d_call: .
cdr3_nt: TGTGCCATCAGTGAGCAACAAACCCGCGCTAACTATGGCTACACCTTC
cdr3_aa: CAISEQQTRANYGYTF

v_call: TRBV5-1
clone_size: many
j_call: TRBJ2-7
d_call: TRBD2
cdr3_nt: TGCGCCAGCAGCACCGGGACTAGCGATACCTACGAGCAGTACTTC
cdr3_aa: CASSTGTSDTYEQYF

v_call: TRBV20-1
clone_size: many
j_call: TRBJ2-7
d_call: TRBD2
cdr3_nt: TGCAGTGCTAGAAAGACTAGCGGGTTTTACGAGCAGTACTTC
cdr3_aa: CSARKTSGFYEQYF

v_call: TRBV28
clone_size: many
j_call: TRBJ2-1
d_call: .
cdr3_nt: TGTGCCAGCAGTTTTAATCGACAGACAAAGAAATGGGAGCAGTTCTTC
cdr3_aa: CASSFNRQTKKWEQFF

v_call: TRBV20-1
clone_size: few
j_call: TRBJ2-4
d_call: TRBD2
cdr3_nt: TGCAGTGTTCCGGGAGGGCCGATGGCCAAAAACATTCAGTACTTC
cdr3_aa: CSVPGGPMAKNIQYF

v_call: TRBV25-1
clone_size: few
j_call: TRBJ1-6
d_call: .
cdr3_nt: TGTGCCAGCAGTGAATACGTCGGTTCACCCCTCCACTTT
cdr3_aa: CASSEYVGSPLHF

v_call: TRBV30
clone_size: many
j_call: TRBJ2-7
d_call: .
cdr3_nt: TGTGCCACCAGTGGACAGATCTCCTACGAGCAGTACTTC
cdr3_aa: CATSGQISYEQYF

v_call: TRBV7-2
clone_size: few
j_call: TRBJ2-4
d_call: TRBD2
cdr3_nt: TGTGCCAGCAGCTTAGCTTTAGCGGGAGTAAAGGTAGCCAAAAACATTCAGTACTTC
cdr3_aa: CASSLALAGVKVAKNIQYF

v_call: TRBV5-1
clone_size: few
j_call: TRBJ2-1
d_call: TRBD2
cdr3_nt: TGCGCCAGCAGACAAGCGGGAGAATTCTACAAGGAGCAGTTCTTC
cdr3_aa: CASRQAGEFYKEQFF

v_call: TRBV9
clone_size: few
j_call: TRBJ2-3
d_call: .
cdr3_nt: TGTGCCAGCAGCGTAGAGGGCTTTAACACAGATACGCAGTATTTT
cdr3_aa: CASSVEGFNTDTQYF

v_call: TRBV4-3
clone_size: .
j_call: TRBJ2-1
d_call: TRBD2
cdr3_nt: TGCGCCAGCAGCTATAAAGCGGGAGGGCGCAATGAGCAGTTCTTC
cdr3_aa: CASSYKAGGRNEQFF

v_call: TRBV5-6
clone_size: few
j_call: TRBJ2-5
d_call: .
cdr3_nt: TGTGCCAGCAGCTCCCCTTTCCGGGGGGAGACCCAGTACTTC
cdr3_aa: CASSSPFRGETQYF

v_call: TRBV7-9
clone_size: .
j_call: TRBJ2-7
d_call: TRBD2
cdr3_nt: TGTGCCAGCAACTATACTGGACTAGCGGGAGGCGGGCTACCCTACGAGCGGTACTTC
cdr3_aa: CASNYTGLAGGGLPYERYF

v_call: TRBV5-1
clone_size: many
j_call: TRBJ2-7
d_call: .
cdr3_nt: TGCGCCAGCAGCGTTGGCGGGGTGTCTTACGAGCAGTACTTC
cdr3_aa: CASSVGGVSYEQYF

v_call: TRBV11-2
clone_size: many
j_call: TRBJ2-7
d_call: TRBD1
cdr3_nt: TGTGCCAGCAGCTTAGATGATGGACAGGCGTCCTACGAGCAGTACTTC
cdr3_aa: CASSLDDGQASYEQYF

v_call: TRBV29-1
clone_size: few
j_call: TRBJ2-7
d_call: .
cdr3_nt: TGCAGCGTTGCCCCAACCAGGGCCTACGAGCAGTACTTC
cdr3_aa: CSVAPTRAYEQYF

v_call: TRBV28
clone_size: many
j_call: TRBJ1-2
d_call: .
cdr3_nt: TGTGCCAGCAGCAGTCGTAACTATGGCTACACCTTC
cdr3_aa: CASSSRNYGYTF

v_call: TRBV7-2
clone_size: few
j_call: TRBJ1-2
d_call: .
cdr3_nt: TGTGCCAGCAGCCCAATACAGGACAGACTCTATGGCTACACCTTC
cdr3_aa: CASSPIQDRLYGYTF

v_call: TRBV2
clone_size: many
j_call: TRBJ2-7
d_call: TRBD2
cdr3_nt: TGTGCCAGCAGGTTAGCGGGAGGGGGCTCCTACGAGCAGTACTTC
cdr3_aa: CASRLAGGGSYEQYF

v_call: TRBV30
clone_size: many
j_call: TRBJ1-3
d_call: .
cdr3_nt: TGTGCCTGGACCAGGGCGGACACCATATATTTT
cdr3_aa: CAWTRADTIYF

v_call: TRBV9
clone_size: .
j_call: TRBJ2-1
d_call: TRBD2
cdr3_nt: TGTGCCAGCAGCCCAGAGGGACTAGCGACGTACAATGAGCAGTTCTTC
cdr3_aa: CASSPEGLATYNEQFF

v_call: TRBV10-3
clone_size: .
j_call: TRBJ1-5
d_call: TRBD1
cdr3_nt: TGTGCCACTTGGGACAGCTCCGAGGGCAATCAGCCCCAGCATTTT
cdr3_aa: CATWDSSEGNQPQHF

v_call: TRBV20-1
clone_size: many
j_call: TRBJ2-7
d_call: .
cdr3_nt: TGCAGTGCTCGCCTGACGGCCCAGAAATACGAGCAGTACTTC
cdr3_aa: CSARLTAQKYEQYF

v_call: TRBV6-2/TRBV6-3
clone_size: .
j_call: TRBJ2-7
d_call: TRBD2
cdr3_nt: TGTGCCAGCAGTTCCCACCCCGGACTAGCGGGAGGGCCGTACGAGCAGTACTTC
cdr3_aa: CASSSHPGLAGGPYEQYF

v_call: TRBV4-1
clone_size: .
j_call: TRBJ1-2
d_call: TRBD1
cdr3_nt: TGCGCCAGCAGCCGACAGGGGCAAGACTATGGCTACACCTTC
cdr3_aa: CASSRQGQDYGYTF

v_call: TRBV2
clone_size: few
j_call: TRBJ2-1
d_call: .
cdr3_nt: TGTGCCAGCAGCCCCATGTGGGATCCATACAATGAGCAGTTCTTC
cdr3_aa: CASSPMWDPYNEQFF

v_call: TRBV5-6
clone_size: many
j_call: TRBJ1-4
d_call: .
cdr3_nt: TGTGCCAGCAGTGGAACCGGGACACTTGAGGAAAAACTGTTTTTT
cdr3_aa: CASSGTGTLEEKLFF

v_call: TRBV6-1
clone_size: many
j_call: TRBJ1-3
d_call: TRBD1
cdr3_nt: TGTGCCAGCAGTTCGGGACAGGGCGGCTCTGGAAACACCATATATTTT
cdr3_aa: CASSSGQGGSGNTIYF

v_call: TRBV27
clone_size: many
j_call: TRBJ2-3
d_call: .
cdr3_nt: TGTGCCAGCAGTTCGTTGACAGGTGGCCTTCGGGATACGCAGTATTTT
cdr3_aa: CASSSLTGGLRDTQYF

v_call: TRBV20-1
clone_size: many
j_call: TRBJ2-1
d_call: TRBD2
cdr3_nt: TGCAGTGCTAGAGATCACGGCGGGAGAAAGGGTGGTGAGCAGTTCTTC
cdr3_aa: CSARDHGGRKGGEQFF

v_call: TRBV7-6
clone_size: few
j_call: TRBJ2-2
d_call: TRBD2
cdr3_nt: TGTGCCAGCAGCTTCCTAGGAGTAGCGGGGAACACCGGGGAGCTGTTTTTT
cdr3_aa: CASSFLGVAGNTGELFF

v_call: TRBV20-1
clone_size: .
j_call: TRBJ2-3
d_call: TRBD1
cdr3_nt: TGCAGTGCCACGACAGGGGAAGGAGGCACAGATACGCAGTATTTT
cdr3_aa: CSATTGEGGTDTQYF